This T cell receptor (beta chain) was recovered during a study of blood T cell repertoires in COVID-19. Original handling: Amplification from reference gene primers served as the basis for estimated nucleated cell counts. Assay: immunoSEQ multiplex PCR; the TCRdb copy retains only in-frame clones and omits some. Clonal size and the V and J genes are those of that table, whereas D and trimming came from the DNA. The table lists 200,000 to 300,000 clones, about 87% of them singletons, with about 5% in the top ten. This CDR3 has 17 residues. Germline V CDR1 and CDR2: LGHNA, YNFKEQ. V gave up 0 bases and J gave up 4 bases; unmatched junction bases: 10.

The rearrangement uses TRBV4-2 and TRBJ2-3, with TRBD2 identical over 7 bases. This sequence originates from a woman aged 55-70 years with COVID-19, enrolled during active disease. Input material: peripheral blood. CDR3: CASSQDGAGEVADTQYF. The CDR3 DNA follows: TGTGCCAGCAGCCAAGATGGGGCGGGAGAGGTTGCAGATACGCAGTATTTT.